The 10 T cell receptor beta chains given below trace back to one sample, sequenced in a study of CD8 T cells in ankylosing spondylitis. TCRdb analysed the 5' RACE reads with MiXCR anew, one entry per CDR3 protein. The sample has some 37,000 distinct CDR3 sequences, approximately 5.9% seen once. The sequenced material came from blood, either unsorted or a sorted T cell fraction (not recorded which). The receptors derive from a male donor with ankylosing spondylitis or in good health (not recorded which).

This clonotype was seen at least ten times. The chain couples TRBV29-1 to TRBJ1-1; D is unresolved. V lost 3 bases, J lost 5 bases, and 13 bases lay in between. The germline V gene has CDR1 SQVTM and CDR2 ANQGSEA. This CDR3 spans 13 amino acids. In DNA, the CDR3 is TGCAGCGTTGACAAAGTACCCTTAACTGAAGCTTTCTTT. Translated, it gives CSVDKVPLTEAFF.

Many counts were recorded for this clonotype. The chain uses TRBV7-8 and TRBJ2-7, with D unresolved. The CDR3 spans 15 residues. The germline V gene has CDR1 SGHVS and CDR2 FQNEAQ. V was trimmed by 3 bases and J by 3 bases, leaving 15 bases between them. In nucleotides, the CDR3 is TGTGCCAGCAGCTTTGTGGACCAGGTTATCTACGAGCAGTACTTC. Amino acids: CASSFVDQVIYEQYF.

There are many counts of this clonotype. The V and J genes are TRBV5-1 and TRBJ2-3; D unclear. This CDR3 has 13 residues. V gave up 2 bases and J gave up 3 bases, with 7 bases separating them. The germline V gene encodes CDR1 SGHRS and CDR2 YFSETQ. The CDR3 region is CASSFLGTDTQYF. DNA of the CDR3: TGCGCCAGCAGCTTCCTGGGGACAGATACGCAGTATTTT.

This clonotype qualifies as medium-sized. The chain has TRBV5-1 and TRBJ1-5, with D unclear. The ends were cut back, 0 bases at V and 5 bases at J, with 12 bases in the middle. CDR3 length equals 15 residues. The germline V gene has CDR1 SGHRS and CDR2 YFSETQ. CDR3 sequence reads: CASSLDSSVDQPQHF. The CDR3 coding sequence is TGCGCCAGCAGCTTGGATTCTAGTGTCGATCAGCCCCAGCATTTT.

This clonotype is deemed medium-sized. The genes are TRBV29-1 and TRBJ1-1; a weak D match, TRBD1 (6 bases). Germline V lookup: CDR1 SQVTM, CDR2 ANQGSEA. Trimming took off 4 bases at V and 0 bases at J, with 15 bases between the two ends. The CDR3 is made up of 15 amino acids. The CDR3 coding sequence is TGCAGCGTTGCGCAGGGGTGGGGTATGAACACTGAAGCTTTCTTT. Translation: CSVAQGWGMNTEAFF. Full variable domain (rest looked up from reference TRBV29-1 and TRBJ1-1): SAVISQKPSRDICQRGTSLTIQCQVDSQVTMMFWYRQQPGQSLTLIATANQGSEATYESGFVIDKFPISRPNLTFSTLTVSNMSPEDSSIYLCSVAQGWGMNTEAFFGQGTRLTVV.

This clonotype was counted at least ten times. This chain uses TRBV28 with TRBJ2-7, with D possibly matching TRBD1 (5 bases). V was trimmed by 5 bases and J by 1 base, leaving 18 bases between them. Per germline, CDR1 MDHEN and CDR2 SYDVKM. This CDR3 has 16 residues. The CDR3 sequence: CASSHPPGLASYEQYF. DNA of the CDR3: TGTGCCAGCAGTCACCCTCCAGGGTTGGCGTCCTACGAGCAGTACTTC.

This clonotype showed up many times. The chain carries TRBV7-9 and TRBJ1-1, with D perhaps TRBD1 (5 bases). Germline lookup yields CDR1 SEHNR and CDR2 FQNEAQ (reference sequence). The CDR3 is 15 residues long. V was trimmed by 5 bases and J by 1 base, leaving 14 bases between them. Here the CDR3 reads CASSGGMAPNTEAFF. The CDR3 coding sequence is TGTGCCAGCAGCGGGGGGATGGCTCCGAACACTGAAGCTTTCTTT.

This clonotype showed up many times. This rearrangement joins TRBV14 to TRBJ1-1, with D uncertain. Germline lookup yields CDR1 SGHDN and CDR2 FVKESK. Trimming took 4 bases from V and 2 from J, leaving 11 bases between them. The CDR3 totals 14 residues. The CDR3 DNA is TGTGCCAGCAGCCCGCAGATAATTAACACTGAAGCTTTCTTT. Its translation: CASSPQIINTEAFF. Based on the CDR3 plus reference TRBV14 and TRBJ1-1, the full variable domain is EAGVTQFPSHSVIEKGQTVTLRCDPISGHDNLYWYRRVMGKEIKFLLHFVKESKQDESGMPNNRFLAERTGGTYSTLKVQPAELEDSGVYFCASSPQIINTEAFFGQGTRLTVV.

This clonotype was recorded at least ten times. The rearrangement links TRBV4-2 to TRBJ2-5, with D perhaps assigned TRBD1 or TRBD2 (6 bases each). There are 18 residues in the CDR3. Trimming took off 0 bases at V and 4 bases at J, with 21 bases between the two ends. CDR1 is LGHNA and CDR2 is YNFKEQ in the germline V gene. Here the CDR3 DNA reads TGTGCCAGCAGCCAAGATTTGATGGGGGGCGCGGTAGGAGAGACCCAGTACTTC. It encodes CASSQDLMGGAVGETQYF.

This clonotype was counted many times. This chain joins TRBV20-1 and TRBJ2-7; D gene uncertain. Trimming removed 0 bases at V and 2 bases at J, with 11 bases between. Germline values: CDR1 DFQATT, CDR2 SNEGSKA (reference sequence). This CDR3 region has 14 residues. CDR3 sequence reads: CSARDKAETYEQYF. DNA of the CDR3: TGCAGTGCTAGAGATAAGGCAGAGACCTACGAGCAGTACTTC.